One and the same sample provided the 3 T cell receptor beta chains below, sequenced in a study of spatial heterogeneity in lung cancer. Findings and caveats of the study: For expanded intratumoral alpha and beta TCRs, counts tracked tumor mutation counts.

No antigens are known for them. Specified time point: sample taken at primary tumor resection. TCRdb recomputed calls from the 5' RACE reads with MiXCR, one row per CDR3 protein. This sample has a few thousand distinct CDR3 sequences, with under 3.5% found just once. The sequencing used lung tumor tissue, collected at surgery. These receptors were taken from a male donor with early-stage non-small cell lung cancer.

With respect to this clonotype: A much larger clone differs by one base, so this may be a read error. This rearrangement joins TRBV2 to TRBJ1-2, with TRBD1 matching over 12 bases. Germline V lookup: CDR1 SNHLY, CDR2 FYNNEI. The CDR3 has 14 amino acids. With 4 bases clipped from V and 8 bases from J, the junction kept 5 bases outside the gene matches. The CDR3 sequence is CASSVWDRGQGYTF. In DNA, the CDR3 is TGTGCCAGCAGTGTCTGGGACAGGGGGCAGGGCTACACCTTC. Together with reference TRBV2 and TRBJ1-2, the CDR3 gives the full variable domain: EPEVTQTPSHQVTQMGQEVILRCVPISNHLYFYWYRQILGQKVEFLVSFYNNEISEKSEIFDDQFSVERPDGSNFTLKIRSTKLEDSAMYFCASSVWDRGQGYTFGSGTRLTVV.

This clonotype rates as medium-sized. This chain connects TRBV5-1 to TRBJ2-7, with D unclear. Between the trimmed V and J ends, which lost 6 bases and 0 bases, there was a span of 13 bases. The germline CDR1 and CDR2 sequences are SGHRS and YFSETQ. The CDR3 runs 14 residues. CDR3 nucleotide sequence: TGCGCCAGCAAACCTGGGTTCACCTCCTACGAGCAGTACTTC. It codes for CASKPGFTSYEQYF.

By proportion, this clonotype is medium-sized. This chain connects TRBV7-2 to TRBJ2-7, with no clear D. Trimming removed 5 bases from V and 3 bases from J, with 11 bases in between. This CDR3 has 13 amino acids. CDR1 and CDR2 from the germline V gene are SGHTA and FQGNSA. The CDR3 nucleotides are TGTGCCAGCAGCAACGGACGCGGCTACGAGCAGTACTTC. As protein: CASSNGRGYEQYF.